The 9 T cell receptor beta chains below all came from one sample that was sequenced in a study of blood T cells in healthy people across ages. A J-beta primer mix and a sample-barcoded 5' primer were used in a second PCR of about 7 to 12 cycles. In TCRdb, the 5' RACE reads were re-called with MiXCR into one record per CDR3 protein. The repertoire holds under 700,000 distinct CDR3 sequences, with under 30% as singletons. The sample also formed part of further work on T cells of mothers and their children.

The sample was blood. Source of these receptors: a boy aged 5-17 years in good health.

The table lists this clonotype with a few counts. V and J are TRBV14 and TRBJ2-5, with 8 bases aligning to TRBD2. Germline V gives CDR1 SGHDN, CDR2 FVKESK. V gave up 3 bases and J gave up 3 bases; unmatched junction bases: 9. This CDR3 region has 16 residues. The CDR3 protein is CASSQNLLADKETQYF. The CDR3 nucleotides read TGTGCCAGCAGCCAGAACCTACTAGCGGATAAAGAGACCCAGTACTTC.

The chain uses TRBV10-3 and TRBJ2-6; D is unclear. In germline, CDR1 is ENHRY, CDR2 SYGVKD. The CDR3 contains 14 residues. Trimming pared 6 bases from V and 0 bases from J, leaving 6 bases between. CDR3: CAIRIGSGANVLTF. The CDR3 nucleotides read TGTGCCATCAGGATCGGCTCTGGGGCCAACGTCCTGACTTTC.

This rearrangement joins TRBV9 to TRBJ2-5; 12 bases fit TRBD1. The germline V gene encodes CDR1 SGDLS and CDR2 YYNGEE. V lost 0 bases and J lost 0; bases outside the gene matches: 3. CDR3 length: 17 residues. CDR3 DNA: TGTGCCAGCAGCGTAGGGGGGACAGGGGGCTACCAAGAGACCCAGTACTTC. As protein: CASSVGGTGGYQETQYF.

This clonotype was detected only a few times. This sequence joins TRBV28 and TRBJ1-2, with D maybe TRBD1 (5 bases). Germline CDR1 and CDR2: MDHEN and SYDVKM. V lost 5 bases, J lost 2 bases, and 18 bases lay in between. This CDR3 region has 16 residues. The CDR3 sequence is CASSEGGTPANYGYTF. CDR3 coding DNA: TGTGCCAGCAGTGAAGGCGGGACGCCGGCAAACTATGGCTACACCTTC.

The chain recombines TRBV5-6 with TRBJ2-5; possible D gene TRBD1, 6 bases. CDR3 length: 11 amino acids. The V gene lost 4 bases and the J gene lost 10 bases, with 11 bases spanning the gap. Per germline, CDR1 SGHDT and CDR2 YYEEEE. The DNA of the CDR3 is TGTGCCAGCAGCACTGCAGGGGACCAGTACTTC. This encodes CASSTAGDQYF.

The chain employs TRBV29-1 and TRBJ2-3; TRBD2 might be the D (6 bases). The CDR3 is 11 amino acids. The V gene lost 3 bases and the J gene lost 6 bases, with 7 bases spanning the gap. Germline loops: CDR1 SQVTM, CDR2 ANQGSEA. CDR3 in DNA: TGCAGCGTTGACCGGGAGGATACGCAGTATTTT. It translates to CSVDREDTQYF.

Worth noting for this clonotype: A read error may be the cause here, since a much bigger clone is one base away. The chain joins TRBV6-4 to TRBJ1-6; 11 bases match TRBD1. Germline lookup yields CDR1 MRHNA and CDR2 SNTAGT. The CDR3 runs 14 residues. V shed 4 bases, J shed 9 bases, and the junction held 2 bases outside the gene matches. CDR3 nucleotides: TGTGCCAGCAGTGGCGGGACAGGGGGTTCACCCCTCCACTTT. This translates into CASSGGTGGSPLHF.

This clonotype turned up a few times. The genes are TRBV9 and TRBJ2-1; D ambiguous. Looked up from germline, CDR1 is SGDLS and CDR2 is YYNGEE. Trimming cost V 5 bases and J 0 bases, with 9 bases left between them. The CDR3 is made up of 14 amino acids. In DNA, the CDR3 is TGTGCCAGCAGTGTCGGTGGCTCCTACAATGAGCAGTTCTTC. Translating it yields CASSVGGSYNEQFF.

In this sample, this clonotype turned up many times. DNA for the CDR3: TGTGCCAGCAGTCCCGGGACTAGCGGGAGTTACGAGCAGTACTTC. As protein: CASSPGTSGSYEQYF. The V and J genes are TRBV28 and TRBJ2-7; 14 nucleotides align to TRBD2. The CDR3 runs to 15 residues. Per germline, CDR1 MDHEN and CDR2 SYDVKM. V lost 5 bases to trimming and J lost 4 bases; unmatched junction nucleotides: 4.